This note documents a single T cell receptor (beta chain) sequence. The data were obtained in a study of blood T cell repertoires in COVID-19. Sequencing was performed with immunoSEQ multiplex PCR; in TCRdb, only in-frame clones are kept and a portion is missing. The sample records 350,000 to 450,000 clones, 90% to 95% being singletons. V lost 8 bases to trimming and J lost 0 bases, with 14 bases between them. Germline values: CDR1 ENHRY, CDR2 SYGVKD. The CDR3 consists of 14 residues. The rearrangement uses TRBV10-3 and TRBJ2-7; possibly TRBD2 for D (6 bases). The receptor comes from a middle-aged woman who had been exposed to COVID-19. The specimen sequenced was PBMCs or T cells enriched from blood (not recorded which). CDR3 protein: CAIGGKKVSYEQYF. CDR3 DNA: TGTGCCATCGGGGGGAAGAAGGTCTCCTACGAGCAGTACTTC.